This TCR beta chain is from a study of blood T cells in healthy people across ages. The study's findings and limits: Per-million-T-cell TCR beta diversity fell roughly linearly with age. Across samples, TCR beta diversity tracked strongly with naive T cell percentage.

Together with a sample-barcoded 5' primer, a J-beta primer mix was included in a second PCR lasting roughly 6 to 12 cycles. Carrying 12 random nucleotides, a template-switch adaptor labeled each individual cDNA molecule. Using its own MiXCR run on the 5' RACE reads, TCRdb lists one record per CDR3 protein. The data show about 1.8 million distinct CDR3 sequences, 40% to 55% seen once. On this clonotype itself: Its antigen is unknown.

Germline V CDR1 and CDR2: PRHDT, FYEKMQ (reference sequence). The CDR3 spans 13 residues. V was pared by 5 bases and J by 6 bases, with 12 bases between. Per sample, at least 5.5 micrograms of total RNA were extracted. The sequenced material came from blood. The sequence derives from a woman in her 40s in good health. The chain employs TRBV13 and TRBJ2-3; D tentatively reads TRBD1 or TRBD2 (5 bases each). CDR3 bases: TGTGCCAGCAGCCCGTTATGGGGGGATACGCAGTATTTT. This sequence encodes CASSPLWGDTQYF.